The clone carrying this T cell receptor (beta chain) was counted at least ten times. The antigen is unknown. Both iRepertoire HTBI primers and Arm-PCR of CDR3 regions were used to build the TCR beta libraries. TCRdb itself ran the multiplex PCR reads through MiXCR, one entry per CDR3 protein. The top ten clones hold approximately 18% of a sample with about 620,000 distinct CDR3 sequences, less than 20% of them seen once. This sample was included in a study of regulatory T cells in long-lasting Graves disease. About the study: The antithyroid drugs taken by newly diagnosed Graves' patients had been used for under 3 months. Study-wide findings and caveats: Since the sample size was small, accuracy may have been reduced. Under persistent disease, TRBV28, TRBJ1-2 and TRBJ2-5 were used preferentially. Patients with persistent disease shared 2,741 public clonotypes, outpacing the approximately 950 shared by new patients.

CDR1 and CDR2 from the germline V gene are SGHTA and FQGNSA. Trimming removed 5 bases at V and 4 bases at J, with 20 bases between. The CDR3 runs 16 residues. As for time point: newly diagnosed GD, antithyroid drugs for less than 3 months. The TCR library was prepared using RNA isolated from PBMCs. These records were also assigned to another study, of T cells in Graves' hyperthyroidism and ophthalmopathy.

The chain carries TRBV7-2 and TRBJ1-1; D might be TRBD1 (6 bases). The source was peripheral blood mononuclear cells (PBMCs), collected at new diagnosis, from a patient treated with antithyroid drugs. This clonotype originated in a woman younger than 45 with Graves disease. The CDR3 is CASSPQGTGMGTEAFF. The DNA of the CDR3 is TGTGCCAGCAGCCCCCAGGGCACAGGGATGGGCACTGAAGCTTTCTTT.